A single sample gave rise to the 10 T cell receptor beta chains below, sequenced in a study of PD-L1 blockade in urothelial cancer. Specified time point: pretreatment peripheral blood. The method was immunoSEQ multiplex PCR; TCRdb's version includes in-frame clones alone and lacks a portion of them. The repertoire includes 70,000 to 95,000 clones, roughly 84% of them detected once, and around 2% sits in the top ten. The specimen was PBMCs, collected around atezolizumab (anti-PD-L1) treatment. Receptors originate from a man aged 55 to 70 with urothelial cancer.

The CDR3 DNA reads TGTGCCAGCAGCTTAGCGGGGGGTCAGCCCCAGCATTTT. Translation: CASSLAGGQPQHF. The chain recombines TRBV7-2 with TRBJ1-5; weak D call: TRBD1 (5 bases). CDR1 and CDR2 from the germline V gene are SGHTA and FQGNSA. The germline V and J ends were trimmed by 0 bases and 6 bases, with 6 bases remaining between them. The CDR3 extends over 13 amino acids.

This sequence joins TRBV4-3 and TRBJ2-3, with 11 bases identical to TRBD2. Germline CDR1 is LGHNA and CDR2 is YSLEER. The CDR3 totals 19 residues. Unmatched junction bases numbered 8, after V lost 0 bases and J lost 0 bases. CDR3 loop: CASSQDRTSGSSSTDTQYF. The CDR3 DNA follows: TGCGCCAGCAGCCAAGATCGGACTAGCGGGTCCTCTAGCACAGATACGCAGTATTTT.

On this clone itself: Other DNA sequences of this sample code for an identical CDR3. V gene TRBV5-6 combines with J gene TRBJ2-1, with TRBD1 as a possible D gene (5 bases). The CDR3 length is 15 residues. V was shortened by 4 bases and J by 0 bases, with 11 bases between the two germline ends. Per germline, CDR1 SGHDT and CDR2 YYEEEE. CDR3 bases: TGTGCCAGCAGCCACGGACATAGCTCCTACAATGAGCAGTTCTTC. It is translated as CASSHGHSSYNEQFF.

The chain recombines TRBV29-1 with TRBJ2-7; the D gene is possibly TRBD1 (6 bases). CDR1 is SQVTM, CDR2 ANQGSEA, per germline. V lost 6 bases to trimming and J lost 2 bases, with 8 bases between them. This CDR3 is 11 amino acids long. The CDR3 region is CSVRQAYEQYF. The CDR3 coding sequence is TGCAGCGTGAGACAGGCCTACGAGCAGTACTTC.

The chain recombines TRBV6-5 with TRBJ2-7, with a possible D match to TRBD1 (6 bases). This CDR3 is built from 16 residues. CDR1 and CDR2 from the germline V gene are MNHEY and SVGAGI. Trimming shortened V by 4 bases and J by 5 bases, and 21 bases separated the two germline ends. This CDR3 is CASSSVDRPPIHEQYF. CDR3 sequence (DNA): TGTGCCAGCAGTTCCGTCGACAGGCCTCCTATCCACGAGCAGTACTTC.

As DNA, the CDR3 is TGCGCCAGCAGCTCGGGGGGGAGGGAGACCCAGTACTTC. Protein product: CASSSGGRETQYF. The chain has TRBV5-1 and TRBJ2-5; 8 nucleotides agree with TRBD2. Germline lookup yields CDR1 SGHRS and CDR2 YFSETQ. There are 13 residues in the CDR3. J was trimmed by 5 bases and V by 3 bases; bases with no gene match: 3. Drawing the rest from reference TRBV5-1 and TRBJ2-5, the complete variable domain is KAGVTQTPRYLIKTRGQQVTLSCSPISGHRSVSWYQQTPGQGLQFLFEYFSETQRNKGNFPGRFSGRQFSNSRSEMNVSTLELGDSALYLCASSSGGRETQYFGPGTRLLVL.

The CDR3 DNA reads as TGTGCCAGCAGTGTACAGGGCGTCAACGAGCAGTACTTC. As protein: CASSVQGVNEQYF. The chain uses TRBV2 and TRBJ2-7; TRBD1 might be the D (6 bases). CDR3 size: 13 residues. Per the germline V gene, CDR1 is SNHLY and CDR2 is FYNNEI. Deletions cut 4 bases from V and 5 bases from J, with 12 bases between.

The gene calls are TRBV29-1 and TRBJ2-7, with D possibly TRBD1 on 5 matching bases. CDR3 length: 15 amino acids. CDR1 SQVTM and CDR2 ANQGSEA come from the germline V gene. The germline V and J ends were trimmed by 2 bases and 6 bases, with 20 bases remaining between them. The CDR3 sequence is CSVELGPLGTGEQYF. CDR3 in DNA: TGCAGCGTTGAATTGGGGCCACTGGGCACCGGCGAGCAGTACTTC.

The rearrangement uses TRBV5-1 and TRBJ2-5; D is possibly TRBD1 (7 bases). Looked up from germline, CDR1 is SGHRS and CDR2 is YFSETQ. The CDR3 extends over 15 amino acids. V was trimmed by 2 bases and J by 5 bases, leaving 16 bases between them. CDR3 bases: TGCGCCAGCAGCTTACGGAGGGGGCGTTGGGAGACCCAGTACTTC. Its translation: CASSLRRGRWETQYF.

Points on this clone: The junction differs from germline at one of its ends, possibly a read error. In the same sample, other DNA sequences code for this CDR3. The gene calls are TRBV6-5 and TRBJ1-1, with no clear D. Germline assignment: CDR1 MNHEY and CDR2 SVGAGI. The CDR3 totals 13 residues. Written as DNA, the CDR3 is TGTGCCAGCAGTTACTCGTCTAGTACTGAAGCTTTTTTT. Protein: CASSYSSSTEAFF.